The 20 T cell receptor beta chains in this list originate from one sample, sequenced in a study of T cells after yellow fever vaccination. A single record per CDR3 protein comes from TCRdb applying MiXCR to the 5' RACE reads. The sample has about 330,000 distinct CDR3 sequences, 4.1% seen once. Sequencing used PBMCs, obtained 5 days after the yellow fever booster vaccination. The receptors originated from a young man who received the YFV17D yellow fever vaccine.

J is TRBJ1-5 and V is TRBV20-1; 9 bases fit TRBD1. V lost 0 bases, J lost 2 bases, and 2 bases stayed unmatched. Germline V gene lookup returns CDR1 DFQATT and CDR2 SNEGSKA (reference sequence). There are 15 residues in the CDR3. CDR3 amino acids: CSARDWTGGNQPQHF. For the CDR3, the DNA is TGCAGTGCTAGAGATTGGACAGGGGGCAATCAGCCCCAGCATTTT.

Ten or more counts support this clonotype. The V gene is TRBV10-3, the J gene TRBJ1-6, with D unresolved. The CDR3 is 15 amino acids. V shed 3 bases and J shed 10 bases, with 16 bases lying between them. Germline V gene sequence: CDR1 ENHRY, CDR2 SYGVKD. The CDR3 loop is CAISDREFSGSPLHF. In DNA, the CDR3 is TGTGCCATCAGTGATCGTGAGTTTTCAGGATCACCCCTCCACTTT.

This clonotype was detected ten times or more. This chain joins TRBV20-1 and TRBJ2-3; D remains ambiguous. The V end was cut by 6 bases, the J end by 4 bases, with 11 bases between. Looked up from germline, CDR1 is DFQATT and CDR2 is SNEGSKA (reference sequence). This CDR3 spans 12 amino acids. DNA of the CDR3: TGCAGTGCCGCATCCGGTTCAGATACGCAGTATTTT. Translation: CSAASGSDTQYF.

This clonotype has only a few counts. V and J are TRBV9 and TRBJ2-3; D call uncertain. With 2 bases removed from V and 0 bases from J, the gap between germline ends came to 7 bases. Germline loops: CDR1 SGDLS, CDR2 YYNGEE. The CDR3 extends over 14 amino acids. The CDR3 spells CASSVVGSTDTQYF. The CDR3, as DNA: TGTGCCAGCAGCGTGGTGGGGAGCACAGATACGCAGTATTTT.

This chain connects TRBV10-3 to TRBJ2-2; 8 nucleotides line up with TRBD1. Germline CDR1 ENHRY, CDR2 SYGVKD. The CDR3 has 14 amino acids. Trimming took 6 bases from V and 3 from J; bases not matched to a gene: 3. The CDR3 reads CAIRDRVDTGELFF. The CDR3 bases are TGTGCCATCAGGGACAGGGTGGACACCGGGGAGCTGTTTTTT.

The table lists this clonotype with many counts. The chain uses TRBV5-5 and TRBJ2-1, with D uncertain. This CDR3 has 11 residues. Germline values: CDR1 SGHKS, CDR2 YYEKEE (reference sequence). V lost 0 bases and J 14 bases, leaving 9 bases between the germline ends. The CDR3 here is CASSLDSREFF. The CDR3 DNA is TGTGCCAGCAGCTTGGATTCTAGGGAGTTCTTC.

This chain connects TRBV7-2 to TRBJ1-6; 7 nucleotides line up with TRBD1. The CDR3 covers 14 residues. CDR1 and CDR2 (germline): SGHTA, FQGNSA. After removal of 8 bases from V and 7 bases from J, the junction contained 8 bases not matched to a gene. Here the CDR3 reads CASDPRGGNSPLHF. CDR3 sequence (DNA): TGTGCCAGCGACCCCAGGGGGGGCAATTCACCCCTCCACTTT.

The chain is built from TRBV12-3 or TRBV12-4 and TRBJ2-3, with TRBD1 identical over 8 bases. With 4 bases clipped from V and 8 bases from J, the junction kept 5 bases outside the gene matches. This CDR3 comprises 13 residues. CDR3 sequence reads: CASSSGQGGTQYF. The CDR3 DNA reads TGTGCCAGCAGTTCAGGACAGGGTGGTACGCAGTATTTT.

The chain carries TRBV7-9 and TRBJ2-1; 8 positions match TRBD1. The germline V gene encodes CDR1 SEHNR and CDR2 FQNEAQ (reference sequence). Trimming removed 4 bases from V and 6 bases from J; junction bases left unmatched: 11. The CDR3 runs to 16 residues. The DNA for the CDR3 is TGTGCCAGCAGCTCCACGACAGGGGCCCCTCTCAATGAGCAGTTCTTC. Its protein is CASSSTTGAPLNEQFF.

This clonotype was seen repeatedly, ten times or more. DNA of the CDR3: TGTGCCACCAGCGGCCGGGACAGACCTAATGAAAAACTGTTTTTT. Translation gives CATSGRDRPNEKLFF. The chain recombines TRBV15 with TRBJ1-4, with 7 bases fitting TRBD1. CDR1 is LNHNV and CDR2 is YYDKDF in the germline V gene (reference sequence). V shed 5 bases, J shed 3 bases, and the junction held 6 bases outside the gene matches. CDR3 length equals 15 residues. Variable domain in full (rest from reference TRBV15 and TRBJ1-4): DAMVIQNPRYQVTQFGKPVTLSCSQTLNHNVMYWYQQKSSQAPKLLFHYYDKDFNNEADTPDNFQSRRPNTSFCFLDIRSPGLGDTAMYLCATSGRDRPNEKLFFGSGTQLSVL.

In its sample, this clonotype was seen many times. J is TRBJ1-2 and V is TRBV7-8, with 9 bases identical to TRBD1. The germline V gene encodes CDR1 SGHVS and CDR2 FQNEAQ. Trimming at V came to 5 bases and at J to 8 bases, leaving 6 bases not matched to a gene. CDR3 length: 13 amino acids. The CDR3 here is CASSTTGGWGYTF. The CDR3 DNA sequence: TGTGCCAGCAGCACCACAGGGGGCTGGGGCTACACCTTC.

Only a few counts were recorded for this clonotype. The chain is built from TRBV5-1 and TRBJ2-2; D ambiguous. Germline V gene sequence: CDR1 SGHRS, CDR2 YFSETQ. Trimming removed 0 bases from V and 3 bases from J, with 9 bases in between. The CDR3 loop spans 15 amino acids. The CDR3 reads CASSLAVGDTGELFF. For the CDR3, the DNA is TGCGCCAGCAGCTTGGCCGTCGGAGACACCGGGGAGCTGTTTTTT. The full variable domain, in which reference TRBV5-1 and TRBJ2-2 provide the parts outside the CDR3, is KAGVTQTPRYLIKTRGQQVTLSCSPISGHRSVSWYQQTPGQGLQFLFEYFSETQRNKGNFPGRFSGRQFSNSRSEMNVSTLELGDSALYLCASSLAVGDTGELFFGEGSRLTVL.

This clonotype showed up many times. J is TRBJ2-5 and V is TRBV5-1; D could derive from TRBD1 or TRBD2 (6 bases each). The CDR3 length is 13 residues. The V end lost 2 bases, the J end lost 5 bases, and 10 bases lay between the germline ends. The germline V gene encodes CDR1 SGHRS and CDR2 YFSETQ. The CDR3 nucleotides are TGCGCCAGCAGCTTTGGGGGGCTGGAGACCCAGTACTTC. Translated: CASSFGGLETQYF.

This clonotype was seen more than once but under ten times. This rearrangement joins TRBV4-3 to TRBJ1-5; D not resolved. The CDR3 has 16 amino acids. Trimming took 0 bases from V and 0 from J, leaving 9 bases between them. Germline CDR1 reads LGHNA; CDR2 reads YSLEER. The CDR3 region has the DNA TGCGCCAGCAGCCAAGAATACGTGAATAGCAATCAGCCCCAGCATTTT. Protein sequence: CASSQEYVNSNQPQHF.

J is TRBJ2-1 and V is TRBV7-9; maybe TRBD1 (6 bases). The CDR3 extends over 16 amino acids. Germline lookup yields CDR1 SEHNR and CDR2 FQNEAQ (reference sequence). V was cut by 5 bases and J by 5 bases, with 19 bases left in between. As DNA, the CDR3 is TGTGCCAGCAGCCTACCAACAGGGTCTTTAAACAATGAGCAGTTCTTC. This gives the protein CASSLPTGSLNNEQFF.

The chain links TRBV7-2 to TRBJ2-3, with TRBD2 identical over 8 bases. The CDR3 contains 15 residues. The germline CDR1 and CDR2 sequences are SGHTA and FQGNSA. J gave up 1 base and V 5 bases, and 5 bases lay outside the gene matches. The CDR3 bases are TGTGCCAGCAGCGTCACTAGCGGACGCACAGATACGCAGTATTTT. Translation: CASSVTSGRTDTQYF.

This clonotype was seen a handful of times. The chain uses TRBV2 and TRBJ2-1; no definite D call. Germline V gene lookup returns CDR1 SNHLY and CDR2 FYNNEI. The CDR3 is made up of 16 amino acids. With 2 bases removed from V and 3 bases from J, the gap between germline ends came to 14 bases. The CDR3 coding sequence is TGTGCCAGCAGTGAACGTGGATTACTGGGCTACAATGAGCAGTTCTTC. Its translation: CASSERGLLGYNEQFF.

In DNA form, the CDR3 reads TGCGCCAGCAGCTTGTCGGGACAGGGACTCGCTTTCTTT. It is translated as CASSLSGQGLAFF. V gene TRBV5-1 combines with J gene TRBJ1-1, with 9 bases fitting TRBD1. From germline, CDR1 is SGHRS and CDR2 YFSETQ. V gave up 1 base and J gave up 11 bases; unmatched junction bases: 6. This CDR3 region has 13 residues.

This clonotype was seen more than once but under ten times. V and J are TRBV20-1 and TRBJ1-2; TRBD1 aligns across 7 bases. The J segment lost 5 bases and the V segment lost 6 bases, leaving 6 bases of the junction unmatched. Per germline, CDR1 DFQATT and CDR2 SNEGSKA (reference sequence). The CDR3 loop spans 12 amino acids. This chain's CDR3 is CSAIGQVYGYTF. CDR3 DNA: TGCAGTGCAATAGGACAGGTTTATGGCTACACCTTC.

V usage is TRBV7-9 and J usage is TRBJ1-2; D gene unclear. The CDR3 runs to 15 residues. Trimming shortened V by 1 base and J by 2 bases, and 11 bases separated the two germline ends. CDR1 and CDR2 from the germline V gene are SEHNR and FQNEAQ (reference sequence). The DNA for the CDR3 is TGTGCCAGCAGCTTAGTGGCGACGGTGAACTATGGCTACACCTTC. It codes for CASSLVATVNYGYTF. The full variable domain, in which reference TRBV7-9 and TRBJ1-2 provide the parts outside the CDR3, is DTGVSQNPRHKITKRGQNVTFRCDPISEHNRLYWYRQTLGQGPEFLTYFQNEAQLEKSRLLSDRFSAERPKGSFSTLEIQRTEQGDSAMYLCASSLVATVNYGYTFGSGTRLTVV.